This T cell receptor (beta chain) emerged from a study of blood T cell repertoires in COVID-19. Overall study: The United States, Italy and Spain supplied acute and convalescent COVID-19 samples. Nucleic acid was either cDNA or gDNA, and it came from T cells, B-cell-depleted T cells, or PBMCs.

Per the original methods: Reference gene primer amplification gave nucleated cell count estimates. Here immunoSEQ multiplex PCR was the method, and the copy in TCRdb shows in-frame clones only, minus some. D and trimming were read from the DNA, whereas the V and J calls and clone size are those reported in that table. The sample consists of about 270,000 clones, roughly 90% of them appearing once. The CDR3 totals 16 residues. With 2 bases clipped from V and 5 bases from J, the junction kept 7 bases outside the gene matches. CDR1 is SGHAT, CDR2 FQNNGV, per germline. This chain connects TRBV11-2 to TRBJ2-7, with 12 bases matching TRBD1. The TCR was taken from a woman in her 70s with COVID-19, enrolled during active disease. The sequencing sample was made of peripheral blood. The CDR3 nucleotides are TGTGCCAGCAGCTTATACGGGACAGGGGGCTTCGACGAGCAGTACTTC. Protein: CASSLYGTGGFDEQYF. Full variable domain (rest looked up from reference TRBV11-2 and TRBJ2-7): EAGVAQSPRYKIIEKRQSVAFWCNPISGHATLYWYQQILGQGPKLLIQFQNNGVVDDSQLPKDRFSAERLKGVDSTLKIQPAKLEDSAVYLCASSLYGTGGFDEQYFGPGTRLTVT.